Following are 11 T cell receptor beta chains from one sample sequenced in a study of shared clonotypes between healthy human individuals. TCRdb keeps only in-frame clones here, not all; method: immunoSEQ multiplex PCR. The sample gives hundreds of thousands of clones, about 95% of which show up once; approximately 0.06% is in the top ten. The sequencing sample was made of naive CD4+ T cells sorted from blood. Specified subset: CD45RA+ positively selected. Receptor source: a woman aged 25-40 years in good health.

The rearrangement links TRBV5-1 to TRBJ2-7; 8 nucleotides match TRBD2. Per germline, CDR1 SGHRS and CDR2 YFSETQ. This CDR3 is 15 amino acids long. The ends lost 2 bases at V and 4 bases at J; junction bases unmatched: 8. The CDR3 loop is CASSLTSGTWYEQYF. In DNA, the CDR3 is TGCGCCAGCAGCTTAACTAGCGGAACATGGTACGAGCAGTACTTC.

V is TRBV5-1 and J is TRBJ2-7; D is possibly TRBD1 or TRBD2 (5 bases each). Deletions cut 3 bases from V and 2 bases from J, with 9 bases between. Germline CDR1 SGHRS, CDR2 YFSETQ. This CDR3 is 13 amino acids long. The CDR3 loop is CASSYGGAYEQYF. The DNA of the CDR3 is TGCGCCAGCAGCTATGGGGGAGCCTACGAGCAGTACTTC.

The V gene is TRBV4-2, the J gene TRBJ2-2, with 9 positions matching TRBD2. This CDR3 is 17 amino acids long. Germline V gene lookup returns CDR1 LGHNA and CDR2 YNFKEQ. J lost 0 bases, V lost 3 bases, and 5 bases had no gene match. CDR3 sequence reads: CASSHHLAGPNTGELFF. The CDR3 DNA reads as TGTGCCAGCAGCCACCACCTAGCGGGACCGAACACCGGGGAGCTGTTTTTT.

V gene TRBV6-6 combines with J gene TRBJ1-1, with D uncertain. The V gene lost 2 bases and the J gene lost 4 bases, with 8 bases spanning the gap. This CDR3 region has 13 residues. Germline lookup yields CDR1 MNHNY and CDR2 SVGAGI (reference sequence). The CDR3, as DNA: TGTGCCAGCAGTTACGGACCGATCACTGAAGCTTTCTTT. Its translation is CASSYGPITEAFF.

This chain connects TRBV15 to TRBJ1-2; no reliable D call. Germline V gene lookup returns CDR1 LNHNV and CDR2 YYDKDF (reference sequence). The CDR3 loop spans 12 amino acids. With 0 bases removed from V and 3 bases from J, the gap between germline ends came to 2 bases. CDR3 amino acids: CATSRDDYGYTF. CDR3 DNA: TGTGCCACCAGCAGAGACGACTATGGCTACACCTTC.

J is TRBJ2-7 and V is TRBV10-3, with 9 bases identical to TRBD2. This CDR3 is 14 amino acids long. In germline, CDR1 is ENHRY, CDR2 SYGVKD. V shed 10 bases and J 5 bases; nucleotides not matched to a gene: 12. CDR3 protein: CATSLAGGLNEQYF. The CDR3, as DNA: TGTGCCACTTCACTTGCGGGAGGGTTAAACGAGCAGTACTTC.

The chain has TRBV7-8 and TRBJ2-1, with 12 bases aligning to TRBD2. Germline CDR1 SGHVS, CDR2 FQNEAQ. V shed 3 bases, J shed 5 bases, and the junction held 11 bases outside the gene matches. The CDR3 covers 18 residues. The chain's CDR3 is CASSLQTSGSFQHNEQFF. CDR3 nucleotides: TGTGCCAGCAGCTTGCAGACTAGCGGGAGTTTCCAGCACAATGAGCAGTTCTTC.

The rearrangement links TRBV5-4 to TRBJ2-1; D is uncertain. The germline V and J ends were trimmed by 1 base and 3 bases, with 11 bases remaining between them. The CDR3 is 15 residues long. The germline V gene encodes CDR1 SGHNT and CDR2 YYREEE (reference sequence). The CDR3 is CASSLRADNYNEQFF. The CDR3 nucleotides are TGTGCCAGCAGCTTGAGGGCAGACAACTACAATGAGCAGTTCTTC.

The chain carries TRBV27 and TRBJ1-2, with 8 bases that match TRBD1. Losses at the gene ends were 6 bases for V and 3 bases for J; bases not matched to a gene: 3. The CDR3 loop spans 13 amino acids. Looked up from germline, CDR1 is MNHEY and CDR2 is SMNVEV (reference sequence). In DNA form, the CDR3 reads TGTGCCAGCAGAGGGACAGGTTACTATGGCTACACCTTC. This sequence encodes CASRGTGYYGYTF.

The gene calls are TRBV19 and TRBJ1-1; tentative D call: TRBD1 (5 bases). Germline values: CDR1 LNHDA, CDR2 SQIVND (reference sequence). Trimming cost V 5 bases and J 2 bases, with 15 bases left between them. The CDR3 length is 15 residues. The CDR3 nucleotides read TGTGCCAGTAGTCCGAATAAGGGGTTAAACACTGAAGCTTTCTTT. This codes for CASSPNKGLNTEAFF. Full variable domain (missing parts from reference TRBV19 and TRBJ1-1): DGGITQSPKYLFRKEGQNVTLSCEQNLNHDAMYWYRQDPGQGLRLIYYSQIVNDFQKGDIAEGYSVSREKKESFPLTVTSAQKNPTAFYLCASSPNKGLNTEAFFGQGTRLTVV.

The chain is built from TRBV5-6 and TRBJ2-6; possibly TRBD1 or TRBD2 for D (5 bases each). V shed 5 bases and J shed 4 bases, with 13 bases lying between them. The CDR3 runs 15 residues. Germline lookup yields CDR1 SGHDT and CDR2 YYEEEE. The CDR3 protein is CASRAYGTGANVLTF. Here the CDR3 DNA reads TGTGCCAGCAGGGCTTATGGGACGGGGGCCAACGTCCTGACTTTC. Complete variable domain (other parts from reference TRBV5-6 and TRBJ2-6): DAGVTQSPTHLIKTRGQQVTLRCSPKSGHDTVSWYQQALGQGPQFIFQYYEEEERQRGNFPDRFSGHQFPNYSSELNVNALLLGDSALYLCASRAYGTGANVLTFGAGSRLTVL.